Following are 21 T cell receptor beta chains from one sample sequenced in a study of blood T cell repertoires in COVID-19. Here immunoSEQ multiplex PCR was the method, and the copy in TCRdb shows in-frame clones only, minus some. This table holds some 140,000 clones, about four fifths found once. The sequencing input was PBMCs or T cells enriched from blood (not recorded which). These receptors came from a man aged 25-40 years who had recovered from COVID-19.

This rearrangement joins TRBV10-1 to TRBJ2-3; the match to TRBD2 covers 8 bases. The J segment lost 9 bases and the V segment lost 2 bases, leaving 13 bases of the junction unmatched. Germline CDR1 is WNHNN and CDR2 is SYGVQD (reference sequence). The length of the CDR3 is 16 residues. The CDR3 reads CASSEGLAGLHKTQYF. The CDR3 coding sequence is TGCGCCAGCAGTGAGGGGTTAGCGGGGCTTCACAAGACGCAGTATTTT.

This rearrangement joins TRBV18 to TRBJ1-1, with a tentative D call TRBD1 (6 bases). Trimming cost V 6 bases and J 2 bases, with 10 bases left between them. CDR3 length: 13 residues. Germline CDR1 and CDR2: KGHSH and LQKENI. DNA for the CDR3: TGTGCCAGCTCCTATGGGACAAACACTGAAGCTTTCTTT. Its protein product is CASSYGTNTEAFF.

This clone was detected a few times. The J gene is TRBJ1-1, the V gene TRBV5-1, with 9 bases identical to TRBD1. Germline CDR1 is SGHRS and CDR2 is YFSETQ. This CDR3 has 13 residues. Unmatched junction bases numbered 8, after V lost 6 bases and J lost 8 bases. The CDR3: CASKIQGAPEAFF. The CDR3 DNA reads TGCGCCAGCAAGATACAGGGGGCACCCGAAGCTTTCTTT.

The rearrangement links TRBV6-2 or TRBV6-3 to TRBJ1-1; the D gene is possibly TRBD1 (6 bases). V was pared by 6 bases and J by 6 bases, with 17 bases between. Germline CDR1 is MNHEY and CDR2 is SVGEGT. The CDR3 contains 14 residues. CDR3 nucleotide sequence: TGTGCCAGCAGCCCAAACAGGGTACCGCCTGAAGCTTTCTTT. Its protein product is CASSPNRVPPEAFF.

CDR3 sequence reads: CASSLGETGSGEQYF. CDR3 coding DNA: TGCGCCAGCAGCTTAGGTGAGACCGGATCGGGGGAGCAGTACTTC. The chain carries TRBV5-1 and TRBJ2-7; D is perhaps TRBD2 (5 bases). CDR3 size: 15 residues. Germline V gene sequence: CDR1 SGHRS, CDR2 YFSETQ. V was clipped by 2 bases and J by 7 bases, with 19 bases between them. Full variable domain (remainder filled in from reference TRBV5-1 and TRBJ2-7): KAGVTQTPRYLIKTRGQQVTLSCSPISGHRSVSWYQQTPGQGLQFLFEYFSETQRNKGNFPGRFSGRQFSNSRSEMNVSTLELGDSALYLCASSLGETGSGEQYFGPGTRLTVT.

The chain links TRBV5-4 to TRBJ1-1; D may be TRBD1 (6 bases). The CDR3 runs to 15 residues. CDR1 SGHNT and CDR2 YYREEE come from the germline V gene (reference sequence). With 1 base removed from V and 5 bases from J, the gap between germline ends came to 15 bases. CDR3 DNA: TGTGCCAGCAGCTTGTGGCAGGGGTTGGTAACTGAAGCTTTCTTT. Protein sequence: CASSLWQGLVTEAFF.

The chain links TRBV5-6 to TRBJ2-5; tentatively, D is TRBD1 (6 bases). The CDR3 is made up of 13 amino acids. Trimming stripped 4 bases from V and 5 bases from J, with 12 bases between. CDR1 and CDR2 from the germline V gene are SGHDT and YYEEEE. The chain's CDR3 is CASSNRVQETQYF. The DNA of the CDR3 is TGTGCCAGCAGCAACAGGGTTCAGGAGACCCAGTACTTC.

The J gene is TRBJ1-1, the V gene TRBV3-1 (or the pseudogene TRBV3-2), with 7 nucleotides matching TRBD1. CDR1 and CDR2 from the germline V gene are LGHDT and YNNKEL (reference sequence). The CDR3 spans 13 residues. Unmatched junction bases numbered 4, after V lost 6 bases and J lost 3 bases. In DNA, the CDR3 is TGTGCCAGCAGAGATGGGACAGACACTGAAGCTTTCTTT. This codes for CASRDGTDTEAFF.

This clone was found once. The CDR3 coding sequence is TGTGCCAGCAGCCACGGGTTGGGCGGGGAGACCCAGTACTTC. It yields the protein CASSHGLGGETQYF. The V and J genes are TRBV7-9 and TRBJ2-5, with D possibly matching TRBD2 (5 bases). V dropped 5 bases and J dropped 5 bases, with 15 bases sitting between them. This CDR3 comprises 14 residues. Germline CDR1 is SEHNR and CDR2 is FQNEAQ (reference sequence).

The chain employs TRBV24-1 and TRBJ2-2; D gene uncertain. Germline CDR1 and CDR2: KGHDR and SFDVKD. V was cut by 3 bases and J by 4 bases, with 8 bases left in between. This CDR3 has 14 amino acids. The chain's CDR3 is CATSDTGRTGELFF. In DNA form, the CDR3 reads TGTGCCACCAGTGATACTGGGCGCACCGGGGAGCTGTTTTTT.

This chain joins TRBV7-6 and TRBJ2-3; tentatively, D is TRBD1 (5 bases). In germline, CDR1 is SGHVS, CDR2 FNYEAQ. The CDR3 contains 15 residues. V lost 5 bases to trimming and J lost 2 bases, with 14 bases between them. The CDR3 coding sequence is TGTGCCAGCAGCAAGGGGATTTCAAACACAGATACGCAGTATTTT. Its protein is CASSKGISNTDTQYF. Full variable domain (remainder filled in from reference TRBV7-6 and TRBJ2-3): GAGVSQSPRYKVTKRGQDVALRCDPISGHVSLYWYRQALGQGPEFLTYFNYEAQQDKSGLPNDRFSAERPEGSISTLTIQRTEQRDSAMYRCASSKGISNTDTQYFGPGTRLTVL.

The chain links TRBV27 to TRBJ2-3; no definite D call. Trimming removed 7 bases at V and 2 bases at J, with 4 bases between. CDR1 MNHEY and CDR2 SMNVEV come from the germline V gene (reference sequence). The CDR3 has 11 residues. CDR3 region: CASTYTDTQYF. The CDR3, as DNA: TGTGCCAGCACTTACACAGATACGCAGTATTTT.

The V and J genes are TRBV5-6 and TRBJ1-1; TRBD1 matches at 8 bases. The germline V gene has CDR1 SGHDT and CDR2 YYEEEE. V trimming: 3 bases; J trimming: 0 bases; junction bases outside the gene matches: 4. The CDR3 extends over 15 amino acids. The CDR3 loop is CASSSGTGMNTEAFF. The CDR3 nucleotides read TGTGCCAGCAGCTCGGGGACAGGTATGAACACTGAAGCTTTCTTT.

This clone was seen more than once but under ten times. The V and J genes are TRBV5-1 and TRBJ1-2; D gene unclear. V was shortened by 4 bases and J by 2 bases, with 15 bases between the two germline ends. The CDR3 loop spans 15 amino acids. The germline V gene encodes CDR1 SGHRS and CDR2 YFSETQ. This chain's CDR3 is CASSLAPPGNYGYTF. CDR3 bases: TGCGCCAGCAGCCTGGCCCCACCAGGCAACTATGGCTACACCTTC.

The V call is TRBV7-8, the J call TRBJ2-1, with 10 bases fitting TRBD2. CDR1 and CDR2 (germline): SGHVS, FQNEAQ. V trimming: 2 bases; J trimming: 4 bases; junction bases outside the gene matches: 5. The CDR3 length is 16 residues. The DNA of the CDR3 is TGTGCCAGCAGCTTATTAGCGGGGGGCGGGTACAATGAGCAGTTCTTC. Protein sequence: CASSLLAGGGYNEQFF.

This chain uses TRBV27 with TRBJ2-3, with a tentative D call TRBD1 (6 bases). The CDR3 sequence is 15 residues long. Germline CDR1 is MNHEY and CDR2 is SMNVEV (reference sequence). The V end was cut by 4 bases, the J end by 0 bases, with 11 bases between. CDR3 DNA sequence: TGTGCCAGCAGTTGGACAGTTTCTAGCACAGATACGCAGTATTTT. It encodes CASSWTVSSTDTQYF.

Turning to this clone: An end of the junction differs from the germline gene, which may be a read error. The chain employs TRBV2 and TRBJ2-7; 8 bases are a match to TRBD2. In germline, CDR1 is SNHLY, CDR2 FYNNEI. The length of the CDR3 is 16 residues. The CDR3, as DNA: TGTGCCAGCAGTGAAAGGCCAGCGGGAGCCTCCCACGAGCAGTACTTC. Translating gives CASSERPAGASHEQYF.

The rearrangement links TRBV28 to TRBJ2-7; 7 bases fit TRBD1. Trimming removed 4 bases from V and 3 bases from J; junction bases left unmatched: 3. Germline values: CDR1 MDHEN, CDR2 SYDVKM. The length of the CDR3 is 13 residues. The CDR3 spells CASSYRDSYEQYF. The CDR3 DNA reads as TGTGCCAGCAGTTACCGGGACAGCTACGAGCAGTACTTC.

The V call is TRBV19, the J call TRBJ1-5; D unclear. The germline V gene has CDR1 LNHDA and CDR2 SQIVND (reference sequence). This CDR3 has 14 amino acids. The V end was cut by 9 bases, the J end by 0 bases, with 12 bases between. CDR3 region: CASRARDSNQPQHF. CDR3 in DNA: TGTGCCAGCCGGGCGAGGGATAGCAATCAGCCCCAGCATTTT.

CDR3 protein: CASSFPQASTDTQYF. CDR3 nucleotide sequence: TGTGCCAGCAGTTTCCCCCAGGCGAGCACAGATACGCAGTATTTT. The rearrangement joins TRBV28 to TRBJ2-3; D gene ambiguous. CDR1 is MDHEN and CDR2 is SYDVKM in the germline V gene. The CDR3 consists of 15 residues. Trimming took off 3 bases at V and 0 bases at J, with 10 bases between the two ends.

The chain combines TRBV7-9 with TRBJ1-1; D is uncertain. V shed 0 bases and J shed 0 bases, with 8 bases lying between them. Germline CDR1 reads SEHNR; CDR2 reads FQNEAQ (reference sequence). The CDR3 length is 15 residues. CDR3 in amino acids: CASSLAATLNTEAFF. In nucleotides, the CDR3 is TGTGCCAGCAGCTTAGCCGCCACATTGAACACTGAAGCTTTCTTT.